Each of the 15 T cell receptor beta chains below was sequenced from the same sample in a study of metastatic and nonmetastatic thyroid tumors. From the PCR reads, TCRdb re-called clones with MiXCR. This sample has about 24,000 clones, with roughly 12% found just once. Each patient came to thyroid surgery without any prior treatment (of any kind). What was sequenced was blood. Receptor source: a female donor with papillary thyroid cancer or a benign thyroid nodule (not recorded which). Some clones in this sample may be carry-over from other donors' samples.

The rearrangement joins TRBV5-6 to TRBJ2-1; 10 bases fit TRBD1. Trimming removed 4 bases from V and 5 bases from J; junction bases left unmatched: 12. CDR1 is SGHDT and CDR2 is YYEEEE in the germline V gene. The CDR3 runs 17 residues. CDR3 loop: CASSPRLRQGAHNEQFF. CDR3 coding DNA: TGTGCCAGCAGCCCACGCCTCCGACAGGGGGCACACAATGAGCAGTTCTTC.

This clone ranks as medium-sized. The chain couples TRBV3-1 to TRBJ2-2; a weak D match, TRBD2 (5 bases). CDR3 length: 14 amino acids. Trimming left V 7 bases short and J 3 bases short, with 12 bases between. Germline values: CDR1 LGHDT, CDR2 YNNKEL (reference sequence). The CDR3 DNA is TGTGCCAGCACCCGGGGTCTCTACACCGGGGAGCTGTTTTTT. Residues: CASTRGLYTGELFF. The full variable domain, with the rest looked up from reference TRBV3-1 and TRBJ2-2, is DTAVSQTPKYLVTQMGNDKSIKCEQNLGHDTMYWYKQDSKKFLKIMFSYNNKELIINETVPNRFSPKSPDKAHLNLHINSLELGDSAVYFCASTRGLYTGELFFGEGSRLTVL.

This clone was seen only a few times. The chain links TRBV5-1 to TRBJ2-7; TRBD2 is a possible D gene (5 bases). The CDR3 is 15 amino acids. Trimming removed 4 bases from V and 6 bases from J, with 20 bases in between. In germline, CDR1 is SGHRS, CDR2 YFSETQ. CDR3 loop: CASSPSAESGGEQYF. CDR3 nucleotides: TGCGCCAGCAGCCCATCAGCGGAAAGTGGCGGCGAGCAGTACTTC.

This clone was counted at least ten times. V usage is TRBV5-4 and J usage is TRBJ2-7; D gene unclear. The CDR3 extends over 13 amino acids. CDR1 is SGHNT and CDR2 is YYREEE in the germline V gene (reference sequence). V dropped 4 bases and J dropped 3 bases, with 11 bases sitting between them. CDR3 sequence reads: CASSHPDHYEQYF. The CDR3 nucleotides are TGTGCCAGCAGCCATCCTGACCACTACGAGCAGTACTTC. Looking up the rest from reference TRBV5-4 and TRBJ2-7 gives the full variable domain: ETGVTQSPTHLIKTRGQQVTLRCSSQSGHNTVSWYQQALGQGPQFIFQYYREEENGRGNFPPRFSGLQFPNYSSELNVNALELDDSALYLCASSHPDHYEQYFGPGTRLTVT.

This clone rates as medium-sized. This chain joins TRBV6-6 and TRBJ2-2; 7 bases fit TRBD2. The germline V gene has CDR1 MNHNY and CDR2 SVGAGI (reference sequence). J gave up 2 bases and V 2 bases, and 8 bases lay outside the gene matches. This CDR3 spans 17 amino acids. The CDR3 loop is CASSYGGLADNTGELFF. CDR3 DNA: TGTGCCAGCAGTTACGGAGGTCTAGCGGATAACACCGGGGAGCTGTTTTTT.

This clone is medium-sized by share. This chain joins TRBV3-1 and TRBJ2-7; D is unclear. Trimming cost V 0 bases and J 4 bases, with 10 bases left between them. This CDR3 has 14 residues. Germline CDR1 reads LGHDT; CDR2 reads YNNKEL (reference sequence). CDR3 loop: CASSQDMALYEQYF. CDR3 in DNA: TGTGCCAGCAGCCAAGATATGGCCTTATACGAGCAGTACTTC.

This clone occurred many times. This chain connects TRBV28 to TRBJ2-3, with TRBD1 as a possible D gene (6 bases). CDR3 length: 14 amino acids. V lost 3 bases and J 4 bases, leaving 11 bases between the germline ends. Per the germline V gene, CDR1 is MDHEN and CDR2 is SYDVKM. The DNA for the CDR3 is TGTGCCAGCAGTTTCCACAGGGAGCCAGATACGCAGTATTTT. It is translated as CASSFHREPDTQYF.

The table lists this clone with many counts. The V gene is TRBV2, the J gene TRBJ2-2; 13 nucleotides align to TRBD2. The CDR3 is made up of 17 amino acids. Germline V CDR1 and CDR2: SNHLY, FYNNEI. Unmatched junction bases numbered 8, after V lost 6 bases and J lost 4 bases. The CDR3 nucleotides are TGTGCCAGCAGCCGGACTAGCGGGAGAGGAGGCACCGGGGAGCTGTTTTTT. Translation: CASSRTSGRGGTGELFF.

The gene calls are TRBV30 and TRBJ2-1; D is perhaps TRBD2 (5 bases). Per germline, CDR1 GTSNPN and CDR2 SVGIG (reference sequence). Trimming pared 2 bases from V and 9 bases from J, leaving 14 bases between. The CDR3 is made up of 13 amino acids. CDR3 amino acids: CAWSSAVEGEQFF. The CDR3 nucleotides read TGTGCCTGGAGTTCTGCGGTTGAGGGTGAGCAGTTCTTC.

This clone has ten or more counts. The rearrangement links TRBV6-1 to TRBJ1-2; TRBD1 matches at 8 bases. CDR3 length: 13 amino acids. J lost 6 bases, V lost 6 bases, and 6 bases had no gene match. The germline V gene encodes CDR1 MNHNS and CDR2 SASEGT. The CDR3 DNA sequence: TGTGCCAGCAGGGTATCGACAGGGGATGGCTACACCTTC. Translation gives CASRVSTGDGYTF.

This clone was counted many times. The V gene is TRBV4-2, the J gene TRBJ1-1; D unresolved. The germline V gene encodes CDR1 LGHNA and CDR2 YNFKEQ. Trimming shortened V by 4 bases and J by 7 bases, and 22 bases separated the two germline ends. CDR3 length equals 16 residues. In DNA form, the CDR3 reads TGTGCCAGCAGCCCGAGACTCATGGCTGGGGTCGATGAAGCTTTCTTT. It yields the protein CASSPRLMAGVDEAFF.

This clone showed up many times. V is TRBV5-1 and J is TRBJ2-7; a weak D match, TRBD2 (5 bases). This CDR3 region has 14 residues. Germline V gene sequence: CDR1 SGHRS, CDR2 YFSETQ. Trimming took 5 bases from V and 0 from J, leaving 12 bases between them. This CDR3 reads CASRMTGLSYEQYF. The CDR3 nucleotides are TGCGCCAGCAGGATGACCGGACTCTCCTACGAGCAGTACTTC.

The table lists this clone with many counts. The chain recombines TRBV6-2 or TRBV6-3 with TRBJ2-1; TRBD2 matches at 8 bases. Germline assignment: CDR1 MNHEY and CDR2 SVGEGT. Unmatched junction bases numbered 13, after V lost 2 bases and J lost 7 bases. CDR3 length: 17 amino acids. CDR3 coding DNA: TGTGCCAGCAGTTACAGATTAGCGGGAAAATTAGAGAATGAGCAGTTCTTC. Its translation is CASSYRLAGKLENEQFF.

The CDR3 loop reads CASSIVGVRPQHF. DNA for the CDR3: TGTGCCAGTAGTATTGTGGGGGTCAGGCCCCAGCATTTT. The V gene is TRBV19, the J gene TRBJ1-5, with D maybe TRBD1 (5 bases). Between the trimmed V and J ends, which lost 3 bases and 9 bases, there was a span of 12 bases. The germline V gene has CDR1 LNHDA and CDR2 SQIVND (reference sequence). The length of the CDR3 is 13 residues.

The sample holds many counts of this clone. The CDR3 DNA sequence: TGCGCCAGCAGCTTGACCTCCATGGATGAAAAACTGTTTTTT. Translation gives CASSLTSMDEKLFF. The chain is built from TRBV5-1 and TRBJ1-4; D is ambiguous. This CDR3 contains 14 residues. Trimming removed 1 base at V and 6 bases at J, with 10 bases between. Germline CDR1 SGHRS, CDR2 YFSETQ.